This is a list of T cell receptor beta chains from one sample in a study of T cell repertoires in cytomegalovirus infection. These TCRs' antigens remain unknown. MiXCR was run by TCRdb on the reads, yielding one entry per CDR3 protein. The sample has 95,000 to 120,000 distinct CDR3 sequences; over 25% are singletons. The specimen comprised CD8+ T cells from cultured PBMCs, sampled from culture after CMV antigen stimulation. The receptors here all came from a human donor in good health (CMV status not recorded). Some clones in this sample may be carry-over from other donors' samples. The CDR3 runs from the conserved cysteine through the conserved F or W. The D gene is left open where the match is weak. Clone size is not always given. Where it is, it says once, few, many or a class for expanded clones.

16	TRBV7-8	TRBJ2-3	.	many	TGTGCCAGCAGCTTAGTTCCGGTACGAAGCACAGATACGCAGTATTTT	CASSLVPVRSTDTQYF
15	TRBV9	TRBJ1-3	TRBD1	.	TGTGCCAGCAGCGTCGGGACAGGGCCTGGAAACACCATATATTTT	CASSVGTGPGNTIYF
16	TRBV7-3	TRBJ2-1	TRBD1	few	TGTGCCAGCAGCTTAACCCAGGGGGCGGATGGTGGTGAGCAGTTCTTC	CASSLTQGADGGEQFF
16	TRBV28	TRBJ2-2	.	.	TGTGCCAGCAGACCTACGACGGCCGAGTACACCGGGGAGCTGTTTTTT	CASRPTTAEYTGELFF
13	TRBV10-3	TRBJ1-6	.	many	TGTGCCATCAGGGCGGCCAATAATTCACCCCTCCACTTT	CAIRAANNSPLHF
16	TRBV5-1	TRBJ2-3	TRBD2	few	TGCGCCAGCAGCGGTGGACTAGCGGGGATGGGAGATACGCAGTATTTT	CASSGGLAGMGDTQYF
15	TRBV7-9	TRBJ2-7	.	few	TGTGCCAGCAGTCTAGCGTCCGCCCCGTGGGGCGAGCAGTACTTC	CASSLASAPWGEQYF
14	TRBV6-6	TRBJ2-7	.	.	TGTGCCAGCAGTTACGAGGACAGTCCCTACGAGCAGTACTTC	CASSYEDSPYEQYF
15	TRBV4-3	TRBJ2-7	.	few	TGCGCCAGCAGCCAAGACTGGGGGGCCCACTACGAGCAGTACTTC	CASSQDWGAHYEQYF
17	TRBV7-9	TRBJ1-3	.	.	TGTGCCAGCAGCTATCCGACCGGGGGCCACTCTGGAAACACCATATATTTT	CASSYPTGGHSGNTIYF
13	TRBV6-5	TRBJ1-1	.	.	TGTGCCAGCAGTTACTCGACGGGTTTGGGGGCTTTCTTT	CASSYSTGLGAFF